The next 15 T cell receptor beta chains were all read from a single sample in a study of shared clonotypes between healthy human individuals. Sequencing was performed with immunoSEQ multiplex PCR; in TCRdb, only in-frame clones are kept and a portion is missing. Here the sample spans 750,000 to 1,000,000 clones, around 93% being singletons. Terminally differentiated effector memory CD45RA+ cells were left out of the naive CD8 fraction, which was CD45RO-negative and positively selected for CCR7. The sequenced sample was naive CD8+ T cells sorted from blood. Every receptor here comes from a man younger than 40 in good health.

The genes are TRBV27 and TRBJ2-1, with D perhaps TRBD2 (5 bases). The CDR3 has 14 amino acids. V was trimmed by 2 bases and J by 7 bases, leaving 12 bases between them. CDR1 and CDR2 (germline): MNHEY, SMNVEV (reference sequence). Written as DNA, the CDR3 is TGTGCCAGCAGTTTACGGAAGGGCGGGAATGAGCAGTTCTTC. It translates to CASSLRKGGNEQFF.

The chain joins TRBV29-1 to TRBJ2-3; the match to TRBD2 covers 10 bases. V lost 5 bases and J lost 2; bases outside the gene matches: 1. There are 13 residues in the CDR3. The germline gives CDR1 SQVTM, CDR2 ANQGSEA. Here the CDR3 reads CSVLAGDTDTQYF. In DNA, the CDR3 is TGCAGCGTTCTAGCGGGGGACACAGATACGCAGTATTTT.

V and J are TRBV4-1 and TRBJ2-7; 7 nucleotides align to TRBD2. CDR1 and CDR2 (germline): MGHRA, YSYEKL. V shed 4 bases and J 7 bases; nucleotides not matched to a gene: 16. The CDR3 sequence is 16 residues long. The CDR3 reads CASSRLAAVTPAEQYF. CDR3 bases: TGCGCCAGCAGCCGACTAGCTGCTGTTACCCCCGCGGAGCAGTACTTC.

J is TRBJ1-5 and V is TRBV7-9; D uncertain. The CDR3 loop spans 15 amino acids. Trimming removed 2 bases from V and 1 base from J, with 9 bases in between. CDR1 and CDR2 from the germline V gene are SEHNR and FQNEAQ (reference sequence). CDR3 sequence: CASSLTSQSNQPQHF. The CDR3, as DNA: TGTGCCAGCAGCTTAACTAGCCAGAGCAATCAGCCCCAGCATTTT.

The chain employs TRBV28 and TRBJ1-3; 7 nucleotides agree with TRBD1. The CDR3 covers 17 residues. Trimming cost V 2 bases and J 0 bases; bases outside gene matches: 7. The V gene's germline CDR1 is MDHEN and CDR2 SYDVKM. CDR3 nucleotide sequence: TGTGCCAGCAGTTTAGAACAAGACAGGGTCTCTGGAAACACCATATATTTT. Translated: CASSLEQDRVSGNTIYF.

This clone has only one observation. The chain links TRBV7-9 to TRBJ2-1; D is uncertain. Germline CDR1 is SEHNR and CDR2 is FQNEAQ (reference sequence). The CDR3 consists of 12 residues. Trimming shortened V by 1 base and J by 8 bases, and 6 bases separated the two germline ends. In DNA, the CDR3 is TGTGCCAGCAGCTTAGTTCCTGATGAGCAGTTCTTC. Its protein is CASSLVPDEQFF.

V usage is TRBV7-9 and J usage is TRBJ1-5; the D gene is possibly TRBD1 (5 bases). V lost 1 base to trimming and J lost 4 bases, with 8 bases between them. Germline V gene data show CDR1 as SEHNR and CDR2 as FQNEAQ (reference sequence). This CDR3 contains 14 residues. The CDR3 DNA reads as TGTGCCAGCAGCTTAGTGGGACTAAATCAGCCCCAGCATTTT. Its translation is CASSLVGLNQPQHF.

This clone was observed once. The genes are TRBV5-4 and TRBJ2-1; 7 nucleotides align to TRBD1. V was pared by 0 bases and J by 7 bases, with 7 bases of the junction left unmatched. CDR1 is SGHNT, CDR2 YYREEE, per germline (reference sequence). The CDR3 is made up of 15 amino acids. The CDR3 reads CASSLEGARKNEQFF. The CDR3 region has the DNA TGTGCCAGCAGCTTGGAGGGGGCGCGTAAGAATGAGCAGTTCTTC.

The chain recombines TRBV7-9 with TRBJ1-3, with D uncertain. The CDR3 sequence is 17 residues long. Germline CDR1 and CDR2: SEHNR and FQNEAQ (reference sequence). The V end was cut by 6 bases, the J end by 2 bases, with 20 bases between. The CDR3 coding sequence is TGTGCCAGCAGGCGTGAAACCATGCCCGGGGCTGGAAACACCATATATTTT. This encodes CASRRETMPGAGNTIYF.

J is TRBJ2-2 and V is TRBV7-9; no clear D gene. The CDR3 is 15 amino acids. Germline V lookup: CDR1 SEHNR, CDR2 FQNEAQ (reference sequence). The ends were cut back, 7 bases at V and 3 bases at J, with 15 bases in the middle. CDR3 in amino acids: CASTTESAYTGELFF. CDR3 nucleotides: TGTGCCAGCACCACCGAGTCGGCGTACACCGGGGAGCTGTTTTTT. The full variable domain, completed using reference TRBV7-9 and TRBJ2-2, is DTGVSQNPRHKITKRGQNVTFRCDPISEHNRLYWYRQTLGQGPEFLTYFQNEAQLEKSRLLSDRFSAERPKGSFSTLEIQRTEQGDSAMYLCASTTESAYTGELFFGEGSRLTVL.

For the CDR3, the DNA is TGCGCCAGCAGCCGGGACAACAATGAGCAGTTCTTC. It encodes CASSRDNNEQFF. The chain employs TRBV4-1 and TRBJ2-1, with a possible D match to TRBD1 (6 bases). The germline CDR1 and CDR2 sequences are MGHRA and YSYEKL. V dropped 4 bases and J dropped 5 bases, with 6 bases sitting between them. The CDR3 covers 12 residues.

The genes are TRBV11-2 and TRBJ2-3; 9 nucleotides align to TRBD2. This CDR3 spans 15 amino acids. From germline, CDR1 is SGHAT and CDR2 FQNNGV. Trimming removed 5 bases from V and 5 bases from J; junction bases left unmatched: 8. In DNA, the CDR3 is TGTGCCAGCAGCACGCGAGCGCGGGAGGGAGATACGCAGTATTTT. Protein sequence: CASSTRAREGDTQYF.

The CDR3 DNA sequence: TGTGCCAGCAGTGATGGATCGGGGGCCTACGAGCAGTACTTC. It specifies CASSDGSGAYEQYF. This chain joins TRBV6-1 and TRBJ2-7; D perhaps matches TRBD2 (6 bases). From germline, CDR1 is MNHNS and CDR2 SASEGT. There are 14 residues in the CDR3. Trimming shortened V by 3 bases and J by 2 bases, and 11 bases separated the two germline ends.

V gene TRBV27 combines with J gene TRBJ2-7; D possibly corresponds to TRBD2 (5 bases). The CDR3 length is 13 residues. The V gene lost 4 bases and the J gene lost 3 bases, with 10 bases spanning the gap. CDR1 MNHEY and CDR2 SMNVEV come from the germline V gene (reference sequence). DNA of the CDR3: TGTGCCAGCAGTTCAACGGAGGACTACGAGCAGTACTTC. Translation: CASSSTEDYEQYF.

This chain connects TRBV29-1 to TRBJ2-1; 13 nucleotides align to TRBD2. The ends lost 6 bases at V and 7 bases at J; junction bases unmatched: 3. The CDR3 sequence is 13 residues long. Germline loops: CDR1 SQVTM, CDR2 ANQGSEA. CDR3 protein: CSVRLAGGNEQFF. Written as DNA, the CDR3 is TGCAGCGTCAGACTAGCGGGAGGTAATGAGCAGTTCTTC.